Presented here are 22 T cell receptor beta chains from one specimen sequenced in a study of T-cell memory formation after mild COVID-19. From the 5' RACE reads, TCRdb called clonotypes with MiXCR, one entry per CDR3 protein. Of about 180,000 distinct CDR3 sequences detected, about 18% appear once; the ten largest clones hold roughly 4.3%. Sequencing was carried out using PBMCs or a T cell subset sorted from them (not recorded which). The receptors stem from a man younger than 30 who had mild COVID-19 (a few samples of this study predate the infection). Cell type and time point are not known.

The V and J genes are TRBV7-2 and TRBJ1-2; TRBD1 matches at 8 bases. The germline CDR1 and CDR2 sequences are SGHTA and FQGNSA. J was trimmed by 6 bases and V by 6 bases; bases with no gene match: 6. The CDR3 has 13 amino acids. The CDR3 sequence is CASRIGQGHGYTF. CDR3 DNA: TGTGCCAGCAGAATAGGACAGGGACATGGCTACACCTTC.

The chain has TRBV7-9 and TRBJ1-1; D call uncertain. Trimming pared 5 bases from V and 4 bases from J, leaving 11 bases between. The germline gives CDR1 SEHNR, CDR2 FQNEAQ (reference sequence). This CDR3 is built from 13 residues. This chain's CDR3 is CASSPITSTEAFF. CDR3 DNA sequence: TGTGCCAGCAGCCCGATAACATCCACTGAAGCTTTCTTT. Full variable domain (rest looked up from reference TRBV7-9 and TRBJ1-1): DTGVSQNPRHKITKRGQNVTFRCDPISEHNRLYWYRQTLGQGPEFLTYFQNEAQLEKSRLLSDRFSAERPKGSFSTLEIQRTEQGDSAMYLCASSPITSTEAFFGQGTRLTVV.

The chain employs TRBV5-1 and TRBJ2-1; 9 nucleotides line up with TRBD2. J lost 0 bases, V lost 0 bases, and 7 bases had no gene match. Looked up from germline, CDR1 is SGHRS and CDR2 is YFSETQ. CDR3 length equals 18 residues. CDR3 DNA: TGCGCCAGCAGCTTGGGCAGCGGGGGGTCCCGCTCCTACAATGAGCAGTTCTTC. Translation: CASSLGSGGSRSYNEQFF.

This sequence joins TRBV5-1 and TRBJ1-2, with 7 bases matching TRBD1. Germline V lookup: CDR1 SGHRS, CDR2 YFSETQ. The J segment lost 5 bases and the V segment lost 6 bases, leaving 16 bases of the junction unmatched. The length of the CDR3 is 16 residues. CDR3 nucleotide sequence: TGCGCCAGCACGGGCGGAGCGGGACAGCCAACTTATGGCTACACCTTC. It yields the protein CASTGGAGQPTYGYTF.

This chain joins TRBV29-1 and TRBJ1-5, with 7 bases matching TRBD1. V dropped 7 bases and J dropped 0; count of bases not matched to a gene: 12. Per the germline V gene, CDR1 is SQVTM and CDR2 is ANQGSEA. This CDR3 comprises 16 residues. This chain's CDR3 is CSGARDSSYSNQPQHF. CDR3 DNA sequence: TGCAGCGGAGCCCGGGACAGTTCATATAGCAATCAGCCCCAGCATTTT.

This chain connects TRBV10-3 to TRBJ1-1, with D tentatively TRBD1 (5 bases). The CDR3 has 14 amino acids. Deletions cut 2 bases from V and 7 bases from J, with 14 bases between. From germline, CDR1 is ENHRY and CDR2 SYGVKD. CDR3 protein: CAISETVPGLEAFF. The CDR3 coding sequence is TGTGCCATCAGTGAGACGGTTCCGGGGCTTGAAGCTTTCTTT.

This clonotype has only a few counts. This chain connects TRBV5-1 to TRBJ1-1; D not certain. Trimming stripped 1 base from V and 3 bases from J, with 19 bases between. Germline lookup yields CDR1 SGHRS and CDR2 YFSETQ. The CDR3 extends over 17 amino acids. The CDR3 loop is CASSLFPPTGGDTEAFF. DNA for the CDR3: TGCGCCAGCAGCTTGTTCCCACCGACGGGAGGTGACACTGAAGCTTTCTTT.

This rearrangement joins TRBV4-3 to TRBJ2-3; 7 nucleotides agree with TRBD2. CDR1 is LGHNA, CDR2 YSLEER, per germline. This CDR3 is 16 amino acids long. Trimming at V came to 3 bases and at J to 6 bases, leaving 12 bases not matched to a gene. DNA for the CDR3: TGCGCCAGCAGCCATCTGGAGCGGGGAATAGGGGATACGCAGTATTTT. It specifies CASSHLERGIGDTQYF.

This rearrangement joins TRBV20-1 to TRBJ2-7; TRBD1 is a possible D gene (5 bases). Per germline, CDR1 DFQATT and CDR2 SNEGSKA (reference sequence). The CDR3 has 13 residues. Trimming removed 5 bases from V and 3 bases from J, with 14 bases in between. The CDR3 DNA is TGCAGTGCTGCTCCAGGGTGGCTCTACGAGCAGTACTTC. It is translated as CSAAPGWLYEQYF.

Only a few counts were recorded for this clonotype. V is TRBV5-8 and J is TRBJ2-3; 9 nucleotides align to TRBD2. Trimming cost V 4 bases and J 1 base; bases outside gene matches: 4. The CDR3 covers 15 residues. Per the germline V gene, CDR1 is SGHTS and CDR2 is YDEGEE. The CDR3 coding sequence is TGTGCCAGCAGCCAGCGGGGGGACGGCACAGATACGCAGTATTTT. Its protein product is CASSQRGDGTDTQYF.

This clonotype was observed a handful of times. The chain employs TRBV12-3 or TRBV12-4 and TRBJ2-5; D perhaps matches TRBD1 (5 bases). Trimming cost V 5 bases and J 2 bases, with 9 bases left between them. This CDR3 comprises 13 residues. Here the CDR3 reads CASSGHFQETQYF. The CDR3 bases are TGTGCCAGCAGTGGACATTTTCAAGAGACCCAGTACTTC.

This clonotype was picked up a small number of times. The V gene is TRBV6-2 or TRBV6-3, the J gene TRBJ2-1; no firm D call. Germline CDR1 reads MNHEY; CDR2 reads SVGEGT. V shed 8 bases and J shed 7 bases, with 15 bases lying between them. This CDR3 has 13 amino acids. CDR3 in DNA: TGTGCCAGCTTCGAGTGGGAAACGAATGAGCAGTTCTTC. Its protein product is CASFEWETNEQFF.

This clonotype was counted between two and nine times. V is TRBV7-2 and J is TRBJ2-1; 11 positions match TRBD2. Trimming cost V 1 base and J 5 bases; bases outside gene matches: 4. The CDR3 runs to 16 residues. Germline CDR1 reads SGHTA; CDR2 reads FQGNSA. The DNA for the CDR3 is TGTGCCAGCAGCTTAGGCCCTAGCGGGGGGAACAATGAGCAGTTCTTC. Its translation is CASSLGPSGGNNEQFF. The full variable domain, its missing parts supplied by reference TRBV7-2 and TRBJ2-1, is GAGVSQSPSNKVTEKGKDVELRCDPISGHTALYWYRQSLGQGLEFLIYFQGNSAPDKSGLPSDRFSAERTGGSVSTLTIQRTQQEDSAVYLCASSLGPSGGNNEQFFGPGTRLTVL.

The J gene is TRBJ2-7, the V gene TRBV6-2 or TRBV6-3, with D tentatively TRBD2 (6 bases). Germline values: CDR1 MNHEY, CDR2 SVGEGT. Trimming shortened V by 8 bases and J by 3 bases, and 11 bases separated the two germline ends. The CDR3 extends over 12 amino acids. CDR3: CASGDLNYEQYV. DNA for the CDR3: TGTGCCAGCGGGGACTTAAACTACGAGCAGTACGTC.

This clonotype was found a few times. The chain combines TRBV28 with TRBJ2-3; tentative D call: TRBD1 (5 bases). Germline assignment: CDR1 MDHEN and CDR2 SYDVKM. V was trimmed by 2 bases and J by 1 base, leaving 7 bases between them. This CDR3 is built from 14 residues. The CDR3 nucleotides read TGTGCCAGCAGTTTAGGACACCGCACAGATACGCAGTATTTT. Residues: CASSLGHRTDTQYF.

The chain joins TRBV11-3 to TRBJ2-3; tentative D call: TRBD1 (6 bases). Trimming shortened V by 0 bases and J by 5 bases, and 9 bases separated the two germline ends. CDR1 is SGHNT, CDR2 YENEEA, per germline. There are 14 residues in the CDR3. DNA for the CDR3: TGTGCCAGCAGCTTAGACAGGGGCCTAGATACGCAGTATTTT. Translation gives CASSLDRGLDTQYF.

This clonotype was counted between two and nine times. The chain uses TRBV30 and TRBJ2-6, with TRBD1 identical over 7 bases. Germline V gene lookup returns CDR1 GTSNPN and CDR2 SVGIG (reference sequence). The CDR3 length is 19 residues. V dropped 1 base and J dropped 0; count of bases not matched to a gene: 12. The CDR3 nucleotides are TGTGCCTGGAGTGGCCCGGGACAGTCTATCTCCTCTGGGGCCAACGTCCTGACTTTC. This encodes CAWSGPGQSISSGANVLTF.

CDR3 sequence reads: CASSQDVGQGNNQPQHF. CDR3 DNA: TGCGCCAGCAGCCAAGATGTCGGACAGGGTAACAATCAGCCCCAGCATTTT. The V call is TRBV4-3, the J call TRBJ1-5, with 8 positions matching TRBD1. Germline lookup yields CDR1 LGHNA and CDR2 YSLEER. J was trimmed by 3 bases and V by 0 bases; bases with no gene match: 7. The CDR3 is 17 residues long.

The genes are TRBV30 and TRBJ2-3; 7 nucleotides agree with TRBD2. The CDR3 is 16 residues long. CDR1 and CDR2 (germline): GTSNPN, SVGIG (reference sequence). The V gene end was trimmed by 4 bases and the J gene end by 0 bases; junction bases not matched to a gene: 10. CDR3 nucleotides: TGTGCCTGGACCCTTTTGGCGGGAGCTAGCACAGATACGCAGTATTTT. Translating it yields CAWTLLAGASTDTQYF. The full variable domain, rest sourced from reference TRBV30 and TRBJ2-3, is SQTIHQWPATLVQPVGSPLSLECTVEGTSNPNLYWYRQAAGRGLQLLFYSVGIGQISSEVPQNLSASRPQDRQFILSSKKLLLSDSGFYLCAWTLLAGASTDTQYFGPGTRLTVL.

The chain links TRBV5-1 to TRBJ2-7; TRBD2 is a possible D gene (6 bases). The V gene lost 4 bases and the J gene lost 4 bases, with 18 bases spanning the gap. The length of the CDR3 is 15 residues. In germline, CDR1 is SGHRS, CDR2 YFSETQ. The CDR3 nucleotides read TGCGCCAGCAGCCCCTTTTCCGCGAGCGGGTACGAGCAGTACTTC. Its translation is CASSPFSASGYEQYF.

This clonotype was detected only a few times. The chain couples TRBV12-3 or TRBV12-4 to TRBJ1-2; D is perhaps TRBD1 (5 bases). The CDR3 consists of 13 residues. V was trimmed by 6 bases and J by 5 bases, leaving 13 bases between them. The CDR3 region is CASRPGLAYGYTF. CDR3 nucleotide sequence: TGTGCCAGCAGACCGGGACTGGCTTATGGCTACACCTTC.

The chain combines TRBV28 with TRBJ1-1, with D hard to call. The CDR3 contains 15 residues. CDR1 is MDHEN and CDR2 is SYDVKM in the germline V gene. Trimming shortened V by 2 bases and J by 4 bases, and 14 bases separated the two germline ends. CDR3 coding DNA: TGTGCCAGCAGTTTAAGAGGATGGGGAAGCACTGAAGCTTTCTTT. This sequence encodes CASSLRGWGSTEAFF.